This is a list of T cell receptor beta chains from one sample in a study of beta chain features in type 1 diabetes. Assay: immunoSEQ multiplex PCR; the TCRdb copy retains only in-frame clones and omits some. The data hold around 140,000 clones, with around 9.3% observed a single time. Sequenced sample: naive CD4+ T cells from blood. These receptors were taken from a man between 18 and 35 years old in good health. The CDR3 runs from the conserved cysteine through the conserved F or W. D genes are given only for firm matches. The listing skips clone size in some rows; elsewhere it reads once, few, many or a size class.

. | . | TRBJ1-5 | TRBV7-3 | CASSKSDGDSNQPQHF | TGTGCCAGCAGCAAATCGGACGGGGATAGCAATCAGCCCCAGCATTTT
few | . | TRBJ1-5 | TRBV6-5 | CASSYGQASNQPQHF | TGTGCCAGCAGTTACGGGCAGGCTAGCAATCAGCCCCAGCATTTT
. | . | TRBJ1-6 | TRBV5-1 | CASSLNTGGGSNSPLHF | TGCGCCAGCAGCCTCAACACGGGGGGGGGAAGTAATTCACCCCTCCACTTT
few | . | TRBJ2-7 | TRBV10-3 | CAISVSPLSYEQYF | TGTGCCATCAGTGTTTCTCCACTTTCCTACGAGCAGTACTTC
. | . | TRBJ2-3 | TRBV7-3 | CASSLMVVRGTDTQYF | TGTGCCAGCAGCTTAATGGTGGTGCGCGGCACAGATACGCAGTATTTT
few | TRBD1 | TRBJ2-1 | TRBV6-6 | CASSRDRGFNEQFF | TGTGCCAGCAGCCGGGACAGGGGCTTCAATGAGCAGTTCTTC
few | . | TRBJ1-6 | TRBV30 | CAWSWGDNSPLHF | TGTGCCTGGAGTTGGGGGGACAATTCACCCCTCCACTTT
. | TRBD1 | TRBJ2-7 | TRBV15 | CATSREVGRGTGPLHSYEQYF | TGTGCCACCAGCAGAGAGGTCGGCCGTGGGACAGGGCCTCTTCACTCCTACGAGCAGTACTTC
. | . | TRBJ2-1 | TRBV7-3 | CASSPGTLSYNEQFF | TGTGCCAGCAGCCCCGGGACTCTCTCCTACAATGAGCAGTTCTTC
few | TRBD1 | TRBJ2-7 | TRBV27 | CASSLSTGQGYEQYF | TGTGCCAGCAGTTTATCGACGGGACAGGGGTACGAGCAGTACTTC
few | . | TRBJ1-5 | TRBV19 | CASSIDRHNRVGQPQHF | TGTGCCAGTAGTATAGATCGCCACAACAGGGTCGGTCAGCCCCAGCATTTT
. | . | TRBJ2-2 | TRBV5-4 | CASSHLQGPNTGELFF | TGTGCCAGCAGTCACCTGCAGGGCCCCAACACCGGGGAGCTGTTTTTT
many | TRBD1 | TRBJ2-4 | TRBV30 | CAWSHRGISKNIQYF | TGTGCCTGGAGTCACAGGGGGATATCCAAAAACATTCAGTACTTC
. | . | TRBJ1-2 | TRBV27 | CASSDAGRPPGYTF | TGTGCCAGCAGTGACGCGGGCAGGCCGCCCGGCTACACCTTC
. | . | TRBJ1-3 | TRBV30 | CAWRLLEGNTIYF | TGTGCCTGGAGGCTCCTCGAGGGAAACACCATATATTTT
few | . | TRBJ1-2 | TRBV20-1 | CSARTSGRYTF | TGCAGTGCTAGAACCTCAGGGCGCTACACCTTC
few | . | TRBJ1-2 | TRBV5-6 | CASSLEPGEYGYTF | TGTGCCAGCAGCTTGGAACCAGGGGAATATGGCTACACCTTC
few | TRBD2 | TRBJ2-3 | TRBV7-2 | CASSFSGGSADTQYF | TGTGCCAGCAGCTTCAGCGGGGGGTCGGCAGATACGCAGTATTTT
many | . | TRBJ2-3 | TRBV7-9 | CASSLAEVSTDTQYF | TGTGCCAGCAGCTTAGCTGAGGTTAGCACAGATACGCAGTATTTT
few | TRBD1 | TRBJ2-1 | TRBV18 | CASSPGTGGRLEQFF | TGTGCCAGCTCACCCGGGACAGGGGGCCGCCTTGAGCAGTTCTTC
. | TRBD1 | TRBJ2-7 | TRBV4-1 | CASSPRQGPSYEQYF | TGCGCCAGCAGCCCCAGACAGGGGCCTTCCTACGAGCAGTACTTC
few | . | TRBJ1-5 | TRBV5-4 | CASSSGTGGGNQPQHF | TGTGCCAGCAGCTCTGGCACTGGAGGGGGCAATCAGCCCCAGCATTTT
few | . | TRBJ1-4 | TRBV30 | CAWSTGTNEKLFF | TGTGCCTGGAGTACCGGAACTAATGAAAAACTGTTTTTT
. | TRBD1 | TRBJ2-5 | TRBV2 | CASGSGTGDETQYF | TGTGCCAGCGGATCCGGGACAGGGGACGAGACCCAGTACTTC
. | . | TRBJ2-3 | TRBV4-3 | CASSQGLRRITDTQYF | TGCGCCAGCAGCCAAGGACTTCGCCGAATCACAGATACGCAGTATTTT
. | TRBD2 | TRBJ2-5 | TRBV7-3 | CASSLNERGASPTQYF | TGTGCCAGCAGCTTAAATGAGCGGGGGGCTTCCCCGACCCAGTACTTC
few | . | TRBJ1-3 | TRBV6-5 | CASSQQGNTIYF | TGTGCCAGCAGTCAACAGGGAAACACCATATATTTT
few | TRBD1 | TRBJ2-5 | TRBV19 | CASSENRGPETQYF | TGTGCCAGTAGCGAAAACAGGGGGCCAGAGACCCAGTACTTC
. | . | TRBJ2-7 | TRBV6-1 | CASSAVDSTYEQYF | TGTGCCAGCAGTGCTGTCGACAGTACTTACGAGCAGTACTTC
. | . | TRBJ1-5 | TRBV2 | CASSERRGDQPQHF | TGTGCCAGCAGTGAGAGAAGGGGTGATCAGCCCCAGCATTTT
. | TRBD1 | TRBJ1-2 | TRBV5-4 | CASSTGQALNIYGYTF | TGTGCCAGCAGCACCGGACAGGCCCTAAATATCTATGGCTACACCTTC
. | TRBD2 | TRBJ2-7 | TRBV19 | CASSTGSGGGDEQYF | TGTGCCAGTAGCACAGGCTCGGGGGGGGGAGACGAGCAGTACTTC
few | . | TRBJ1-2 | TRBV29-1 | CSVGEGINYGYTF | TGCAGCGTTGGGGAGGGGATAAACTATGGCTACACCTTC
few | TRBD1 | TRBJ2-5 | TRBV11-2 | CASSWGTAQETQYF | TGTGCCAGCAGCTGGGGGACAGCTCAAGAGACCCAGTACTTC
. | . | TRBJ2-5 | TRBV7-3 | CASSLIREETQYF | TGTGCCAGCAGCTTAATTCGGGAAGAGACCCAGTACTTC
. | . | TRBJ1-4 | TRBV6-5 | CASSQGQTTNEKLFF | TGTGCCAGCAGCCAAGGACAGACAACTAATGAAAAACTGTTTTTT
few | . | TRBJ1-5 | TRBV4-1 | CASSQDRGVSQPQHF | TGCGCCAGCAGCCAAGATCGGGGGGTTTCGCAGCCCCAGCATTTT
. | TRBD1 | TRBJ1-1 | TRBV2 | CASSEGTGVEAFF | TGTGCCAGCAGTGAAGGGACAGGGGTTGAAGCTTTCTTT
. | . | TRBJ2-7 | TRBV5-4 | CASSLAGGGNTYEQYF | TGTGCCAGCAGCTTGGCCGGCGGGGGCAACACCTACGAGCAGTACTTC
few | . | TRBJ2-2 | TRBV4-3 | CASSLVQGNTGELFF | TGCGCCAGCAGCCTGGTACAGGGGAACACCGGGGAGCTGTTTTTT
few | TRBD1 | TRBJ2-7 | TRBV19 | CASSVSTGGEQYF | TGTGCCAGTAGTGTATCAACAGGGGGCGAGCAGTACTTC
few | . | TRBJ1-2 | TRBV5-1 | CASRDSLADYGYTF | TGCGCCAGCAGGGACAGCCTGGCCGACTATGGCTACACCTTC
. | . | TRBJ1-3 | TRBV7-6 | CASGGSGNTIYF | TGTGCCTCGGGGGGAAGTGGAAACACCATATATTTT
few | . | TRBJ2-7 | TRBV6-1 | CASSVPTYEQYF | TGTGCCAGCAGTGTCCCGACTTACGAGCAGTACTTC
. | TRBD2 | TRBJ2-1 | TRBV6-6 | CASSYRRTSLFF | TGTGCCAGCAGTTACCGAAGGACTAGTTTGTTCTTC
few | TRBD1 | TRBJ2-5 | TRBV5-1 | CASSKGQGTRQETQYF | TGCGCCAGCAGCAAGGGACAGGGCACGAGGCAAGAGACCCAGTACTTC
. | TRBD1 | TRBJ1-3 | TRBV2 | CANGDSFGTIYF | TGTGCCAACGGGGACAGTTTCGGCACCATATATTTT
. | TRBD1 | TRBJ1-5 | TRBV19 | CASTQTGGGQPQHF | TGTGCCAGTACCCAGACAGGGGGCGGGCAGCCCCAGCATTTT
many | . | TRBJ2-3 | TRBV4-3 | CASSQDHQGGTDTQYF | TGCGCCAGCAGCCAAGATCACCAGGGGGGAACAGATACGCAGTATTTT
. | TRBD2 | TRBJ2-7 | TRBV7-2 | CASSRTSGGASSYEQYF | TGTGCCAGCAGCAGGACTAGCGGGGGGGCGAGCTCCTACGAGCAGTACTTC
few | TRBD1 | TRBJ1-2 | TRBV5-4 | CASSLVPQGADGGYTF | TGTGCCAGCAGCTTGGTCCCTCAGGGGGCGGATGGTGGCTACACCTTC
. | . | TRBJ1-2 | TRBV7-8 | CASSLPGTYYGYTF | TGTGCCAGCAGCTTGCCAGGGACTTACTATGGCTACACCTTC
few | . | TRBJ1-5 | TRBV5-5 | CASAEFGQPQHF | TGTGCCAGCGCGGAGTTTGGTCAGCCCCAGCATTTT
few | TRBD1 | TRBJ2-1 | TRBV7-2 | CASSPRTGGVNEQFF | TGTGCCAGCAGCCCCCGGACAGGGGGGGTCAATGAGCAGTTCTTC